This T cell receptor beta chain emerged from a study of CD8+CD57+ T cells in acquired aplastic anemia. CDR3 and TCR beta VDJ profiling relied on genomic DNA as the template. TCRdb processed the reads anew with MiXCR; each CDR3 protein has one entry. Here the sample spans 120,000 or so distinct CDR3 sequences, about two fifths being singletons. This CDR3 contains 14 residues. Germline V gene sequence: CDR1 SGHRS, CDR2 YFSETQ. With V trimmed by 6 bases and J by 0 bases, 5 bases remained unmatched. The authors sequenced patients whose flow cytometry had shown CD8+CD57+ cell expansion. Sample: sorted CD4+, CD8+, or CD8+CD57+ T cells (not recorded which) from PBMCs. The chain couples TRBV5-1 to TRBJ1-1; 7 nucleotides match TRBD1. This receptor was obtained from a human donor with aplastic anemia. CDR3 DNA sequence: TGCGCCAGCACTAGACAGGGCATGAACACTGAAGCTTTCTTT. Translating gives CASTRQGMNTEAFF.